A single T cell receptor (beta chain) is shown here with its context. The antigen remains undetermined. These data are taken from a study of T cell responses to AZD1222 COVID-19 vaccine. Findings of the study overall: Seropositive at baseline were only a handful of AZD1222 recipients.

Clones were read by immunoSEQ multiplex PCR, and TCRdb kept only the in-frame ones, dropping some. This sample has 140,000 to 150,000 clones; 91% occur once, and the top ten carry roughly 5%. Trimming cost V 3 bases and J 0 bases, with 12 bases left between them. This CDR3 is built from 15 residues. From germline, CDR1 is SGHNT and CDR2 YYREEE (reference sequence). Sequenced here: peripheral blood, sampled on day 0 of AZD1222 vaccination. The TCR sequence derives from an adult in good health. The chain combines TRBV5-4 with TRBJ1-1, with D possibly being TRBD1 (6 bases). The DNA for the CDR3 is TGTGCCAGCAGCTCGGGGGCAGGGATGAACACTGAAGCTTTCTTT. It yields the protein CASSSGAGMNTEAFF.